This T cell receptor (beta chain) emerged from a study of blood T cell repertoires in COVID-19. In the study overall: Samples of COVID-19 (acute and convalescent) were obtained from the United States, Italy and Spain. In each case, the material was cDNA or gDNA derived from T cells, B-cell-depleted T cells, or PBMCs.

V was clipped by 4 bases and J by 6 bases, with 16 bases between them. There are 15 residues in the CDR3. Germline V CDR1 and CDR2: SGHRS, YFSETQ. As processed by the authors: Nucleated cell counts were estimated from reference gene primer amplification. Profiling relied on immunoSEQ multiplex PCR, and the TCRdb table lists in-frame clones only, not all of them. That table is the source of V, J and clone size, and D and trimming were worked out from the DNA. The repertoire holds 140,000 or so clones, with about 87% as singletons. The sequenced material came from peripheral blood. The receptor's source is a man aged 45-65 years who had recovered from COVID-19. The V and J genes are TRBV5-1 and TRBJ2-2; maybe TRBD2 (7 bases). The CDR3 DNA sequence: TGCGCCAGCAGCCGGGGGGCCGCCGGGGCCGGGGAGCTGTTTTTT. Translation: CASSRGAAGAGELFF. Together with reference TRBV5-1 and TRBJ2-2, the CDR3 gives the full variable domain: KAGVTQTPRYLIKTRGQQVTLSCSPISGHRSVSWYQQTPGQGLQFLFEYFSETQRNKGNFPGRFSGRQFSNSRSEMNVSTLELGDSALYLCASSRGAAGAGELFFGEGSRLTVL.